One and the same sample provided the 23 T cell receptor beta chains below, sequenced in a study of CXCR3-negative and CXCR3-positive naive CD8 T cells. The study made its TRB cDNA libraries by 5' RACE, adding UMI labels. TCRdb reprocessed the 5' RACE reads, with one entry per CDR3 protein and no DNA. The listing records about 6,800 distinct CDR3 sequences. The sequenced sample consisted of naive CXCR3- CD8+ T cells from blood. The subset here: CD45RO-CCR7+CD27+CD95- naive CD8+ T cells lacking CXCR3 (TNR3-). The receptor set was obtained from a human donor in good health. Some clones in this sample may be carry-over from other donors' samples.

V and J are TRBV29-1 and TRBJ2-3; the D call of TRBD1 rests on TCRdb alone, since no DNA is present to check it. The length of the CDR3 is 14 residues. Germline V CDR1 and CDR2: SQVTM, ANQGSEA. The CDR3 region is CSGYRAGDRDTQYF.

This chain links TRBV27 with TRBJ2-1; absent DNA, TCRdb's TRBD1 call cannot be checked. The germline gives CDR1 MNHEY, CDR2 SMNVEV (reference sequence). This CDR3 has 14 residues. The CDR3 here is CASSLARAENEQFF.

The chain combines TRBV28 with TRBJ2-3; TCRdb proposes TRBD1, but this gene call is untestable without DNA. The CDR3 sequence is 14 residues long. Germline lookup yields CDR1 MDHEN and CDR2 SYDVKM. This CDR3 is CASSLRGSGDTQYF.

Judged by frequency, this clonotype is medium-sized. The CDR3 spells CASSEDLVSETQYF. The V and J genes are TRBV28 and TRBJ2-5. CDR1 MDHEN and CDR2 SYDVKM come from the germline V gene. The CDR3 is 14 residues long.

This clonotype is classed as medium-sized by frequency. The gene calls are TRBV29-1 and TRBJ2-2; with no DNA, the TCRdb D assignment of TRBD2 cannot be verified. Germline-derived CDR1 and CDR2 are SQVTM and ANQGSEA. The CDR3 runs to 15 residues. CDR3: CSVTQREGGTGELFF.

This chain connects TRBV29-1 to TRBJ2-1; TCRdb picks TRBD2, but there is no DNA to check that call. The CDR3 has 14 residues. Per the germline V gene, CDR1 is SQVTM and CDR2 is ANQGSEA. The CDR3 loop is CSVPTSGAYNEQFF.

The CDR3 loop reads CASSESREISYEQYF. This rearrangement joins TRBV10-1 to TRBJ2-7; TCRdb designates TRBD1, a call that cannot be tested without DNA. This CDR3 is 15 amino acids long. CDR1 WNHNN and CDR2 SYGVQD come from the germline V gene (reference sequence).

This chain joins TRBV25-1 and TRBJ2-6. Germline V gene data show CDR1 as MGHDK and CDR2 as SYGVNS. The CDR3 has 15 residues. The CDR3 here is CASSESGGGANVLTF.

This clonotype is deemed medium-sized by its frequency. The genes are TRBV7-6 and TRBJ2-2; the TRBD1 assignment by TCRdb is unverifiable without DNA. There are 13 residues in the CDR3. Germline CDR1 is SGHVS and CDR2 is FNYEAQ. The chain's CDR3 is CASSFGATGELFF.

This clonotype ranks as medium-sized (0.01 to 0.1%) in terms of frequency. The gene calls are TRBV7-2 and TRBJ2-1; TCRdb's D gene call, TRBD2, goes unchecked for lack of DNA. The CDR3 extends over 16 amino acids. Germline V CDR1 and CDR2: SGHTA, FQGNSA. The CDR3 loop reads CASSLGLAGVSNEQFF.

V gene TRBV15 combines with J gene TRBJ1-1; the D call of TRBD1 rests on TCRdb alone, since no DNA is present to check it. CDR3 size: 15 residues. Looked up from germline, CDR1 is LNHNV and CDR2 is YYDKDF (reference sequence). CDR3 region: CATTPRGVMNTEAFF.

This sequence joins TRBV15 and TRBJ2-2; no DNA is available, so the TRBD2 call from TCRdb remains unchecked. The CDR3 sequence is 17 residues long. In germline, CDR1 is LNHNV, CDR2 YYDKDF (reference sequence). CDR3 amino acids: CATSRDTSGRYTGELFF.

Considering frequency, this clonotype is medium-sized. The CDR3 sequence: CASSQDTTGPQETQYF. The V gene is TRBV4-3, the J gene TRBJ2-5; TCRdb lists TRBD1, though no DNA is available to test this call. Germline lookup yields CDR1 LGHNA and CDR2 YSLEER. CDR3 size: 16 residues.

Considering frequency, this clonotype is medium-sized. The CDR3 reads CASSLVWNTEAFF. The gene calls are TRBV27 and TRBJ1-1. Germline CDR1 and CDR2: MNHEY and SMNVEV (reference sequence). There are 13 residues in the CDR3.

Frequency places this clonotype as medium-sized (0.01 to 0.1%). The rearrangement links TRBV18 to TRBJ2-5; TCRdb reports TRBD2, a call that lacks DNA to check it against. The germline V gene has CDR1 KGHSH and CDR2 LQKENI. The CDR3 sequence is 15 residues long. The CDR3 sequence: CASSLGTSGAETQYF.

The chain carries TRBV7-3 and TRBJ2-3; TCRdb indicates TRBD2, and absent DNA this call remains unverified. CDR1 and CDR2 (germline): SGHTA, FQGTGA. CDR3 length equals 16 residues. The CDR3 region is CASSLGSGTTADTQYF.

This clonotype registers medium-sized by frequency. The rearrangement joins TRBV14 to TRBJ2-1; the D call from TCRdb, TRBD2, cannot be confirmed without DNA. Germline lookup yields CDR1 SGHDN and CDR2 FVKESK. This CDR3 contains 19 residues. The CDR3: CASSQESSGRVYPYNEQFF.

Frequency places this clonotype as medium-sized. The J gene is TRBJ2-5, the V gene TRBV15; TCRdb's assignment of TRBD1 cannot be checked, as there is no DNA. Germline assignment: CDR1 LNHNV and CDR2 YYDKDF (reference sequence). The CDR3 loop spans 14 amino acids. CDR3 in amino acids: CATEVAGVPETQYF.

The gene calls are TRBV19 and TRBJ2-7. The length of the CDR3 is 14 residues. Germline V gene lookup returns CDR1 LNHDA and CDR2 SQIVND (reference sequence). The CDR3 is CASSIAGGAYEQYF.

This clonotype ranks as medium-sized (0.01 to 0.1%) in terms of frequency. This rearrangement joins TRBV29-1 to TRBJ2-7; TCRdb's D call, TRBD1, is unchecked because there is no DNA. CDR1 is SQVTM, CDR2 ANQGSEA, per germline. This CDR3 has 13 amino acids. The CDR3 sequence: CSANNRDSYEQYF.

The chain combines TRBV10-3 with TRBJ1-1; TCRdb reports TRBD1, a call that lacks DNA to check it against. CDR3 length equals 13 residues. Germline V gene sequence: CDR1 ENHRY, CDR2 SYGVKD. CDR3 protein: CAISYDRGTEAFF.

J is TRBJ2-7 and V is TRBV6-6; absent DNA, TCRdb's TRBD1 call cannot be checked. CDR3 length: 14 amino acids. Looked up from germline, CDR1 is MNHNY and CDR2 is SVGAGI (reference sequence). CDR3 region: CASTIPGAGYEQYF.

The V gene is TRBV7-2, the J gene TRBJ1-2; the D call from TCRdb, TRBD1, cannot be confirmed without DNA. The germline CDR1 and CDR2 sequences are SGHTA and FQGNSA. The CDR3 is 15 amino acids. The CDR3 sequence: CASSTGTDYNYGYTF.